The 24 T cell receptor beta chains given below trace back to one sample, sequenced in a study of spatial heterogeneity in lung cancer. TCRdb itself ran the 5' RACE reads through MiXCR, one entry per CDR3 protein. The sample contains 15,000 to 20,000 distinct CDR3 sequences, about 10% of which appear only once. Described time point: blood at routine non-recurrence follow-up after resection. The source was PBMCs, collected at follow-up. All receptors derive from a male donor with early-stage non-small cell lung cancer.

The table lists this clonotype with a few counts. The chain joins TRBV20-1 to TRBJ1-2; D not certain. With 1 base removed from V and 4 bases from J, the gap between germline ends came to 7 bases. This CDR3 has 12 residues. Germline loops: CDR1 DFQATT, CDR2 SNEGSKA (reference sequence). The CDR3: CSARVGSYGYTF. The CDR3 nucleotides read TGCAGTGCTAGAGTGGGCAGCTATGGCTACACCTTC.

This clonotype rates as medium-sized. The chain uses TRBV6-6 and TRBJ2-6; D might be TRBD1 (5 bases). Germline CDR1 and CDR2: MNHNY and SVGAGI (reference sequence). Trimming took 6 bases from V and 0 from J, leaving 18 bases between them. This CDR3 contains 18 residues. CDR3 nucleotide sequence: TGTGCCAGCAGCCACGTTGGGGCCCCCCGCTCTGGGGCCAACGTCCTGACTTTC. This gives the protein CASSHVGAPRSGANVLTF.

V and J are TRBV28 and TRBJ1-2, with 8 bases fitting TRBD1. In germline, CDR1 is MDHEN, CDR2 SYDVKM. The CDR3 sequence is 16 residues long. The ends lost 3 bases at V and 2 bases at J; junction bases unmatched: 8. As DNA, the CDR3 is TGTGCCAGCAGTTTCCCAGACAGGGGCCAGAACTATGGCTACACCTTC. It codes for CASSFPDRGQNYGYTF.

This clonotype showed up many times. The chain recombines TRBV6-4 with TRBJ2-3; TRBD2 matches at 11 bases. This CDR3 is built from 15 residues. From germline, CDR1 is MRHNA and CDR2 SNTAGT. J was trimmed by 6 bases and V by 3 bases; bases with no gene match: 5. The CDR3, as DNA: TGTGCCAGCAGTGAACTAGCGGGGGCCAGGGATACGCAGTATTTT. As protein: CASSELAGARDTQYF.

This clonotype was detected once. The chain recombines TRBV10-3 with TRBJ2-3; D not certain. This CDR3 comprises 14 residues. The ends were cut back, 2 bases at V and 1 base at J, with 7 bases in the middle. Germline loops: CDR1 ENHRY, CDR2 SYGVKD. DNA of the CDR3: TGTGCCATCAGTGAGGATAGGGGCACAGATACGCAGTATTTT. Translation gives CAISEDRGTDTQYF.

This clonotype was observed many times. This chain uses TRBV18 with TRBJ1-5; D is unresolved. This CDR3 comprises 15 residues. Germline CDR1 KGHSH, CDR2 LQKENI. The ends were cut back, 3 bases at V and 2 bases at J, with 11 bases in the middle. The CDR3 here is CASSPVGFGNQPQHF. Here the CDR3 DNA reads TGTGCCAGCTCACCGGTAGGATTTGGCAATCAGCCCCAGCATTTT.

In its sample, this clonotype was seen many times. This chain links TRBV19 with TRBJ1-5; D might be TRBD1 (5 bases). Germline CDR1 is LNHDA and CDR2 is SQIVND (reference sequence). The germline V and J ends were trimmed by 2 bases and 0 bases, with 11 bases remaining between them. The CDR3 is made up of 16 amino acids. The CDR3 here is CASSIIGAYSNQPQHF. DNA of the CDR3: TGTGCCAGTAGTATAATAGGGGCTTATAGCAATCAGCCCCAGCATTTT.

This clonotype was counted at least ten times. The J gene is TRBJ2-3, the V gene TRBV12-3 or TRBV12-4; TRBD2 aligns across 11 bases. Germline trimming cut 6 bases from V and 6 bases from J; bases unmatched to any gene: 14. The CDR3 runs 17 residues. CDR3 bases: TGTGCCAGCAGCCCCTCTCGGTTAGCGGGGGGGCATGATACGCAGTATTTT. Protein sequence: CASSPSRLAGGHDTQYF.

This clonotype was recorded many times. The chain combines TRBV15 with TRBJ1-1; D unclear. The length of the CDR3 is 13 residues. V was pared by 0 bases and J by 8 bases, with 10 bases between. Germline V lookup: CDR1 LNHNV, CDR2 YYDKDF (reference sequence). The CDR3 spells CATSRDWAGEAFF. Written as DNA, the CDR3 is TGTGCCACCAGCAGAGATTGGGCCGGCGAAGCTTTCTTT.

This clonotype was counted many times. V is TRBV4-1 and J is TRBJ2-7; maybe TRBD1 (5 bases). Between the trimmed V and J ends, which lost 4 bases and 6 bases, there was a span of 19 bases. This CDR3 spans 15 amino acids. The germline V gene has CDR1 MGHRA and CDR2 YSYEKL. CDR3 sequence (DNA): TGCGCCAGCAGCCCAAAGGAGCTAGGGGTCGCCGAGCAGTACTTC. Translating it yields CASSPKELGVAEQYF.

Here the CDR3 DNA reads TGCGCCAGCAGCTTGGCCCCATCGACACAGGGGGCAGAGGGCTACACCTTC. Amino acid sequence: CASSLAPSTQGAEGYTF. The chain links TRBV5-1 to TRBJ1-2, with 9 bases that match TRBD1. Germline V gives CDR1 SGHRS, CDR2 YFSETQ. The length of the CDR3 is 17 residues. V gave up 0 bases and J gave up 8 bases; unmatched junction bases: 14.

This clonotype was picked up a small number of times. The V call is TRBV5-1, the J call TRBJ1-1, with D maybe TRBD1 (6 bases). The V gene lost 2 bases and the J gene lost 1 base, with 9 bases spanning the gap. The germline V gene has CDR1 SGHRS and CDR2 YFSETQ. The CDR3 runs 14 residues. CDR3: CASSFTGWNTEAFF. The CDR3 nucleotides are TGCGCCAGCAGCTTTACAGGGTGGAACACTGAAGCTTTCTTT. The variable domain in full, completed from reference TRBV5-1 and TRBJ1-1, reads KAGVTQTPRYLIKTRGQQVTLSCSPISGHRSVSWYQQTPGQGLQFLFEYFSETQRNKGNFPGRFSGRQFSNSRSEMNVSTLELGDSALYLCASSFTGWNTEAFFGQGTRLTVV.

This clonotype was found many times. The chain employs TRBV27 and TRBJ1-1; tentatively, D is TRBD1 (6 bases). CDR3 length: 14 residues. The germline V gene encodes CDR1 MNHEY and CDR2 SMNVEV (reference sequence). Between the trimmed V and J ends, which lost 4 bases and 6 bases, there was a span of 15 bases. For the CDR3, the DNA is TGTGCCAGCAGTTCCCTCAACAGGGTGGCTGAAGCTTTCTTT. Its translation: CASSSLNRVAEAFF.

This clonotype has a count of ten or more. This chain joins TRBV30 and TRBJ2-1; D uncertain. From germline, CDR1 is GTSNPN and CDR2 SVGIG (reference sequence). V was trimmed by 0 bases and J by 0 bases, leaving 9 bases between them. The CDR3 spans 15 residues. CDR3 sequence reads: CAWSVGPGSYNEQFF. The DNA for the CDR3 is TGTGCCTGGAGTGTCGGACCGGGCTCCTACAATGAGCAGTTCTTC.

By proportion, this clonotype is medium-sized (0.01 to 0.1%). The chain links TRBV10-3 to TRBJ1-1; 7 bases agree with TRBD1. Germline V gene lookup returns CDR1 ENHRY and CDR2 SYGVKD. CDR3 length equals 12 residues. The V segment lost 6 bases and the J segment 8 bases; nucleotides outside the gene matches: 6. The CDR3 DNA reads TGTGCCATCAGGGGGGGACAGCCCGAAGCTTTCTTT. Its translation is CAIRGGQPEAFF.

This clonotype was detected ten times or more. The chain has TRBV10-3 and TRBJ2-2, with 9 bases fitting TRBD2. The ends lost 6 bases at V and 5 bases at J; junction bases unmatched: 7. The CDR3 extends over 15 amino acids. In germline, CDR1 is ENHRY, CDR2 SYGVKD. The chain's CDR3 is CAISAAGGLTGELFF. Here the CDR3 DNA reads TGTGCCATCAGCGCCGCGGGGGGGTTGACCGGGGAGCTGTTTTTT.

This clonotype was counted many times. The chain employs TRBV4-3 and TRBJ2-7; D is undetermined. The CDR3 loop spans 13 amino acids. The germline V and J ends were trimmed by 0 bases and 4 bases, with 7 bases remaining between them. Per germline, CDR1 LGHNA and CDR2 YSLEER. CDR3 protein: CASSQEFGYEQYF. CDR3 nucleotide sequence: TGCGCCAGCAGCCAAGAGTTCGGGTACGAGCAGTACTTC.

The chain links TRBV7-8 to TRBJ2-7, with TRBD2 as a possible D gene (6 bases). V was trimmed by 5 bases and J by 0 bases, leaving 17 bases between them. Germline CDR1 SGHVS, CDR2 FQNEAQ. This CDR3 has 16 amino acids. The CDR3: CASSPHGAGSSYEQYF. CDR3 coding DNA: TGTGCCAGCAGCCCCCATGGCGCGGGGAGCTCCTACGAGCAGTACTTC.

A few counts support this clonotype. This sequence joins TRBV29-1 and TRBJ2-1; TRBD2 matches at 10 bases. The V gene's germline CDR1 is SQVTM and CDR2 ANQGSEA. This CDR3 has 13 residues. J was trimmed by 9 bases and V by 7 bases; bases with no gene match: 9. The CDR3 coding sequence is TGCAGCGCCAGCGGGAGGGCCCAGGGTGAGCAGTTCTTC. Amino acids: CSASGRAQGEQFF.

This clonotype occurred many times. The chain recombines TRBV5-1 with TRBJ2-7; D unresolved. CDR1 and CDR2 (germline): SGHRS, YFSETQ. The CDR3 spans 14 residues. Deletions cut 9 bases from V and 0 bases from J, with 16 bases between. In nucleotides, the CDR3 is TGCGCCACCGCGTATAATTTACCCTCCTACGAGCAGTACTTC. Its translation: CATAYNLPSYEQYF.

This clonotype has ten or more counts. V gene TRBV18 combines with J gene TRBJ1-2; D not resolved. The CDR3 contains 16 residues. Trimming removed 0 bases at V and 1 base at J, with 12 bases between. Germline lookup yields CDR1 KGHSH and CDR2 LQKENI. CDR3 DNA sequence: TGTGCCAGCTCACCACCCATGGCCGCTGATAACTATGGCTACACCTTC. Translated, it gives CASSPPMAADNYGYTF.

In its sample, this clonotype was seen many times. Its ends do not fully match the called genes, so a read error is possible. The chain employs TRBV15 and TRBJ2-3; D not certain. The CDR3 extends over 17 amino acids. Per germline, CDR1 LNHNV and CDR2 YYDKDF (reference sequence). CDR3 sequence (DNA): TGTGCCACCAGGAGAGAAGCCTGGGGAATTCGCACAGATACGCAGTATTTT. As protein: CATRREAWGIRTDTQYF.

This clonotype was seen repeatedly, ten times or more. The V gene is TRBV20-1, the J gene TRBJ2-7; D is ambiguous. Germline CDR1 DFQATT, CDR2 SNEGSKA (reference sequence). The CDR3 runs 11 residues. Trimming removed 0 bases at V and 4 bases at J, with 4 bases between. In nucleotides, the CDR3 is TGCAGTGCTAGAGATCAATACGAGCAGTACTTC. It yields the protein CSARDQYEQYF.

This clonotype was counted only a few times. This chain joins TRBV2 and TRBJ2-5; tentatively, D is TRBD1 (6 bases). V dropped 7 bases and J dropped 5 bases, with 14 bases sitting between them. Germline CDR1 is SNHLY and CDR2 is FYNNEI. The CDR3 covers 13 residues. The CDR3 region has the DNA TGTGCCAGCACCGGGACAACGGTGGAGACCCAGTACTTC. It translates to CASTGTTVETQYF.